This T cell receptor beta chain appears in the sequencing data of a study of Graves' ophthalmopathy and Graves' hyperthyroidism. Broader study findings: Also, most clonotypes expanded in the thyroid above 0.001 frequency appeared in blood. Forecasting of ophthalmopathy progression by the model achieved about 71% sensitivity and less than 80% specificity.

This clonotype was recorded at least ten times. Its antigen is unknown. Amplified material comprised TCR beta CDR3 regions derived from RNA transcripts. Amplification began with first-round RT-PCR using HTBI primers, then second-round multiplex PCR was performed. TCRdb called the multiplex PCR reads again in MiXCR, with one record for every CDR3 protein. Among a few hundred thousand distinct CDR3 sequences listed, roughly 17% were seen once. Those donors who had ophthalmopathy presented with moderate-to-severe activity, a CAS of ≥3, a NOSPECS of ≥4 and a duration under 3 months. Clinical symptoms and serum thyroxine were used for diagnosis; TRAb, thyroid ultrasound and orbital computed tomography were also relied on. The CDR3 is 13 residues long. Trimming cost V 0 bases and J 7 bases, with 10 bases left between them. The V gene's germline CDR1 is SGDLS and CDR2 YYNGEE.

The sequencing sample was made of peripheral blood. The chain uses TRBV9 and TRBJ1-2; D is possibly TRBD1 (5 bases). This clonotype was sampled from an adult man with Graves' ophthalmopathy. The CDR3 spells CASSVGQGFGYTF. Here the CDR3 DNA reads TGTGCCAGCAGCGTAGGTCAGGGCTTTGGCTACACCTTC.